Presented here are 9 T cell receptor beta chains from one specimen sequenced in a study of read filtering for tumor transcriptome and immune sequencing. This library used roughly 430 ng RNA and molecular barcoded adaptors spanning alpha/delta and beta/gamma chains. A single record per CDR3 protein comes from TCRdb applying MiXCR to the reads. The sample has 50,000 or so distinct CDR3 sequences; approximately 18% are singletons. The sequencing input was a population of CD138-negative cells sorted from bone marrow. These receptors came from a donor at least 40 years old with multiple myeloma.

This clonotype was observed at least ten times. The V call is TRBV28, the J call TRBJ1-1; no clear D gene. Germline V gene lookup returns CDR1 MDHEN and CDR2 SYDVKM. The CDR3 covers 14 residues. With 5 bases removed from V and 1 base from J, the gap between germline ends came to 11 bases. DNA for the CDR3: TGTGCCAGCAGTCGCAGGCTTTCGAACACTGAAGCTTTCTTT. Amino acids: CASSRRLSNTEAFF.

This clonotype has at least ten counts. The V and J genes are TRBV5-1 and TRBJ2-7; 10 bases line up with TRBD1. The ends lost 2 bases at V and 5 bases at J; junction bases unmatched: 4. The CDR3 contains 14 residues. Germline values: CDR1 SGHRS, CDR2 YFSETQ. Here the CDR3 reads CASSFRQGADEQYF. CDR3 in DNA: TGCGCCAGCAGCTTTCGACAGGGGGCTGACGAGCAGTACTTC. Variable domain in full (rest from reference TRBV5-1 and TRBJ2-7): KAGVTQTPRYLIKTRGQQVTLSCSPISGHRSVSWYQQTPGQGLQFLFEYFSETQRNKGNFPGRFSGRQFSNSRSEMNVSTLELGDSALYLCASSFRQGADEQYFGPGTRLTVT.

This clonotype was counted many times. The chain combines TRBV6-6 with TRBJ2-2; no clear D gene. CDR3 length: 13 residues. With 3 bases removed from V and 6 bases from J, the gap between germline ends came to 8 bases. Germline V gene sequence: CDR1 MNHNY, CDR2 SVGAGI (reference sequence). The DNA for the CDR3 is TGTGCCAGCAGTTATTCCAACCCCGGGGAGCTGTTTTTT. This codes for CASSYSNPGELFF.

Many counts were recorded for this clonotype. The chain employs TRBV6-2 or TRBV6-3 and TRBJ2-1; tentatively, D is TRBD2 (6 bases). With 7 bases removed from V and 6 bases from J, the gap between germline ends came to 19 bases. This CDR3 spans 15 amino acids. Germline CDR1 and CDR2: MNHEY and SVGEGT. Written as DNA, the CDR3 is TGTGCCAGCACCTCGCCCCGGGAGCGGGTCAATGAGCAGTTCTTC. This encodes CASTSPRERVNEQFF.

This chain connects TRBV24-1 to TRBJ1-2, with 8 bases fitting TRBD1. The CDR3 loop spans 15 amino acids. CDR1 is KGHDR, CDR2 SFDVKD, per germline. Losses at the gene ends were 3 bases for V and 7 bases for J; bases not matched to a gene: 9. Here the CDR3 reads CATSDGDRTRVGYTF. In DNA form, the CDR3 reads TGTGCCACCAGTGATGGGGACAGGACTAGAGTTGGCTACACCTTC.

This clonotype was seen ten or more times. The genes are TRBV29-1 and TRBJ2-5, with D possibly TRBD1 on 6 matching bases. Trimming removed 3 bases at V and 1 base at J, with 12 bases between. CDR3 size: 14 residues. Germline V gene sequence: CDR1 SQVTM, CDR2 ANQGSEA. The CDR3 reads CSVDDRRVQETQYF. CDR3 DNA sequence: TGCAGCGTTGACGACAGGCGGGTCCAAGAGACCCAGTACTTC.

As regards this clonotype: A much larger clone lies a single base off, so this may be a read error. This chain connects TRBV7-9 to TRBJ2-7; 8 bases match TRBD1. Unmatched junction bases numbered 10, after V lost 11 bases and J lost 7 bases. Germline CDR1 and CDR2: SEHNR and FQNEAQ (reference sequence). CDR3 size: 12 residues. This chain's CDR3 is CAGGRGRREQYF. The CDR3 DNA reads as TGTGCCGGAGGCAGGGGGCGTCGGGAGCAGTACTTC.

This clonotype was detected many times. The chain carries TRBV18 and TRBJ2-1; D is unresolved. CDR1 and CDR2 from the germline V gene are KGHSH and LQKENI. The CDR3 is made up of 12 amino acids. The V gene lost 5 bases and the J gene lost 5 bases, with 7 bases spanning the gap. The CDR3 loop is CASSFSNNEQFF. The CDR3 nucleotides are TGTGCCAGCTCATTCTCTAACAATGAGCAGTTCTTC.

The table lists this clonotype with many counts. The chain employs TRBV20-1 and TRBJ2-2; TRBD2 aligns across 9 bases. Germline values: CDR1 DFQATT, CDR2 SNEGSKA (reference sequence). The CDR3 contains 14 residues. The V and J ends lost 6 bases and 7 bases, in that order; junction bases with no gene match: 9. The CDR3 protein is CSAPNSGGGGELFF. DNA of the CDR3: TGCAGTGCCCCAAATAGCGGGGGCGGCGGGGAGCTGTTTTTT.